A single T cell receptor (beta chain) is shown here with its context. Its specificity is not known. This specimen comes from a study of T cell responses to AZD1222 COVID-19 vaccine. Study findings and constraints: Close to half of spike-specific TCRs reportedly recognize unmutated variant regions.

Profiling relied on immunoSEQ multiplex PCR, and the TCRdb table lists in-frame clones only, not all of them. The sample lists some 130,000 clones; about four fifths were seen once. The V gene's germline CDR1 is SGHAT and CDR2 FQNNGV. The CDR3 contains 17 residues. Losses at the gene ends were 0 bases for V and 1 base for J; bases not matched to a gene: 6. Sequenced here: peripheral blood, sampled on day 0 of AZD1222 vaccination. The V call is TRBV11-2, the J call TRBJ1-3; 7 positions match TRBD1. The sequence derives from an adult in good health. The CDR3 loop reads CASSLEPMTGSGNTIYF. The DNA of the CDR3 is TGTGCCAGCAGCTTAGAACCAATGACAGGGTCTGGAAACACCATATATTTT.